This passage covers 25 T cell receptor beta chains from one sample sequenced in a study of T cell responses to AZD1222 COVID-19 vaccine. Libraries were prepared by immunoSEQ multiplex PCR; TCRdb keeps only in-frame clonotypes and omits some of them. The sample consists of about 120,000 clones, 90% of them appearing once. The sequenced sample was peripheral blood, obtained on day 0 of AZD1222 vaccination. The receptors originated from an adult in good health.

The chain joins TRBV28 to TRBJ1-5, with D maybe TRBD1 (6 bases). The CDR3 has 17 amino acids. The V gene's germline CDR1 is MDHEN and CDR2 SYDVKM. Deletions cut 6 bases from V and 2 bases from J, with 20 bases between. The DNA for the CDR3 is TGTGCCAGCAGCCGTCCCTTCGGGGGCTATGGCAATCAGCCCCAGCATTTT. Protein: CASSRPFGGYGNQPQHF.

The V gene is TRBV28, the J gene TRBJ1-1; D is uncertain. Between the trimmed V and J ends, which lost 3 bases and 2 bases, there was a span of 13 bases. The CDR3 totals 15 residues. CDR1 and CDR2 (germline): MDHEN, SYDVKM. CDR3 nucleotide sequence: TGTGCCAGCAGTTTCCCCCTTTGGGTAAACACTGAAGCTTTCTTT. It yields the protein CASSFPLWVNTEAFF.

The chain carries TRBV28 and TRBJ2-7; 7 positions match TRBD2. V was pared by 2 bases and J by 4 bases, with 8 bases of the junction left unmatched. This CDR3 is 15 amino acids long. Germline CDR1 MDHEN, CDR2 SYDVKM. The CDR3 DNA sequence: TGTGCCAGCAGTTTACCGCGGGAGCTTATTTACGAGCAGTACTTC. It codes for CASSLPRELIYEQYF.

The chain links TRBV21-1 to TRBJ1-4. TRBV21-1 is noted as a pseudogene. This CDR3 has 14 amino acids. For the CDR3, the DNA is TGTGCCAGCAGCCCCCGGGGGGCAGGTGAAAAACTGTTTTTT. This codes for CASSPRGAGEKLFF.

The chain combines TRBV6-5 with TRBJ1-1, with 8 bases fitting TRBD1. The CDR3 sequence is 14 residues long. Germline trimming cut 6 bases from V and 4 bases from J; bases unmatched to any gene: 7. Germline CDR1 MNHEY, CDR2 SVGAGI. The CDR3 DNA follows: TGTGCCAGCAGACCTAGAACAGGGGGCACTGAAGCTTTCTTT. Translated, it gives CASRPRTGGTEAFF.

The CDR3 sequence: CASSIRGQGGIQYF. The DNA for the CDR3 is TGTGCCAGTAGTATAAGGGGCCAGGGGGGCATTCAGTACTTC. The rearrangement links TRBV19 to TRBJ2-4; a weak D match, TRBD1 (7 bases). The germline V and J ends were trimmed by 2 bases and 9 bases, with 14 bases remaining between them. The length of the CDR3 is 14 residues. CDR1 is LNHDA, CDR2 SQIVND, per germline (reference sequence).

The gene calls are TRBV28 and TRBJ1-2; D is undetermined. This CDR3 contains 15 residues. V lost 6 bases, J lost 0 bases, and 14 bases lay in between. The V gene's germline CDR1 is MDHEN and CDR2 SYDVKM. CDR3 nucleotide sequence: TGTGCCAGCAGCTCAAGTGTTGTTCCTAACTATGGCTACACCTTC. Amino acid sequence: CASSSSVVPNYGYTF.

DNA for the CDR3: TGTGCCAGTAGTAAACGGACAGGACGTTACAATGAGCAGTTCTTC. This codes for CASSKRTGRYNEQFF. The chain has TRBV19 and TRBJ2-1; 7 positions agree with TRBD1. From germline, CDR1 is LNHDA and CDR2 SQIVND (reference sequence). Unmatched junction bases numbered 7, after V lost 4 bases and J lost 4 bases. This CDR3 has 15 amino acids.

The chain carries TRBV4-2 and TRBJ2-2, with TRBD2 identical over 9 bases. V lost 1 base and J lost 7; bases outside the gene matches: 4. CDR3 length equals 15 residues. Germline values: CDR1 LGHNA, CDR2 YNFKEQ. The DNA of the CDR3 is TGTGCCAGCAGCCAAGGGACGCGGGAGGGCGGGGAGCTGTTTTTT. Translating it yields CASSQGTREGGELFF.

The genes are TRBV5-1 and TRBJ2-1, with 8 bases aligning to TRBD1. The CDR3 loop spans 16 amino acids. Per the germline V gene, CDR1 is SGHRS and CDR2 is YFSETQ. The V gene end was trimmed by 4 bases and the J gene end by 2 bases; junction bases not matched to a gene: 8. CDR3 region: CASSPPGQVPYNEQFF. In DNA, the CDR3 is TGCGCCAGCAGCCCGCCGGGACAGGTTCCCTACAATGAGCAGTTCTTC.

The rearrangement uses TRBV28 and TRBJ1-6; TRBD1 is a possible D gene (6 bases). Per the germline V gene, CDR1 is MDHEN and CDR2 is SYDVKM. V lost 5 bases and J lost 9, with 29 bases in between. The CDR3 totals 19 residues. CDR3: CASSPFLLSEGETASPLHF. The CDR3, as DNA: TGTGCCAGCAGTCCCTTCTTACTCTCGGAGGGGGAGACGGCTTCACCCCTCCACTTT. Based on the CDR3 plus reference TRBV28 and TRBJ1-6, the full variable domain is DVKVTQSSRYLVKRTGEKVFLECVQDMDHENMFWYRQDPGLGLRLIYFSYDVKMKEKGDIPEGYSVSREKKERFSLILESASTNQTSMYLCASSPFLLSEGETASPLHFGNGTRLTVT.

The CDR3 DNA follows: TGTGCCAGCAGCCAAAGTCAGGGGGCCCCCCCCAATGAGCAGTTCTTC. This gives the protein CASSQSQGAPPNEQFF. The rearrangement uses TRBV3-1 (or the pseudogene TRBV3-2) and TRBJ2-1; TRBD1 agrees at 8 bases. Per germline, CDR1 LGHDT and CDR2 YNNKEL (reference sequence). After removal of 2 bases from V and 6 bases from J, the junction contained 9 bases not matched to a gene. The length of the CDR3 is 16 residues.

J is TRBJ1-1 and V is TRBV4-3; 7 bases agree with TRBD1. The CDR3 has 15 amino acids. Germline CDR1 LGHNA, CDR2 YSLEER. Trimming cost V 4 bases and J 0 bases; bases outside gene matches: 5. CDR3 nucleotides: TGCGCCAGCAGCCCGAGGACAGGACTGAACACTGAAGCTTTCTTT. It specifies CASSPRTGLNTEAFF.

J is TRBJ1-4 and V is TRBV6-5; a weak D match, TRBD1 (5 bases). Germline-derived CDR1 and CDR2 are MNHEY and SVGAGI. CDR3 size: 13 residues. V was clipped by 8 bases and J by 4 bases, with 11 bases between them. The CDR3 nucleotides read TGTGCCAGCGCGCGACAGCATAATGAAAAACTGTTTTTT. Its translation is CASARQHNEKLFF.

The V gene is TRBV18, the J gene TRBJ1-1; no reliable D call. The CDR3 sequence is 13 residues long. Germline CDR1 reads KGHSH; CDR2 reads LQKENI. With 4 bases removed from V and 1 base from J, the gap between germline ends came to 7 bases. The CDR3 spells CASSLRQNTEAFF. For the CDR3, the DNA is TGTGCCAGCTCACTCCGACAGAACACTGAAGCTTTCTTT.

The chain uses TRBV7-5 and TRBJ2-3; the DNA was not used to check the table's D call, TRBD2. TRBV7-5 is a recognized pseudogene. The CDR3 is made up of 17 amino acids. CDR3: CVRSFTGTSGTHDTQYF. CDR3 nucleotides: TGTGTCAGAAGCTTTACCGGGACTAGCGGAACCCATGATACGCAGTATTTT.

The chain employs TRBV6-2 or TRBV6-3 and TRBJ2-1, with TRBD2 matching over 11 bases. Germline lookup yields CDR1 MNHEY and CDR2 SVGEGT. The V and J ends lost 5 bases and 5 bases, in that order; junction bases with no gene match: 5. This CDR3 is 15 amino acids long. The CDR3 loop reads CASSKLAGVDNEQFF. The CDR3 DNA reads as TGTGCCAGCAGTAAACTAGCGGGAGTAGACAATGAGCAGTTCTTC.

This clone came up a few times. The J gene is TRBJ1-2, the V gene TRBV15; 8 bases line up with TRBD1. Trimming cost V 0 bases and J 4 bases; bases outside gene matches: 13. Per germline, CDR1 LNHNV and CDR2 YYDKDF (reference sequence). This CDR3 contains 18 residues. The CDR3 nucleotides are TGTGCCACCAGCAGAGATAAGGGGTACAGGGGGATTGGCTATGGCTACACCTTC. As protein: CATSRDKGYRGIGYGYTF.

J is TRBJ2-3 and V is TRBV10-3; D could derive from TRBD1 or TRBD2 (5 bases each). Germline V gene sequence: CDR1 ENHRY, CDR2 SYGVKD. The CDR3 sequence is 15 residues long. The V and J ends lost 2 bases and 5 bases respectively, with 14 bases between them. CDR3 DNA sequence: TGTGCCATCAGTGAGCGGGACCCCCCGAGAGATACGCAGTATTTT. It translates to CAISERDPPRDTQYF.

A single count supports this clone. V gene TRBV6-2 or TRBV6-3 combines with J gene TRBJ1-1; D call uncertain. The length of the CDR3 is 11 residues. The V gene lost 2 bases and the J gene lost 12 bases, with 10 bases spanning the gap. The germline V gene encodes CDR1 MNHEY and CDR2 SVGEGT. The CDR3 loop is CASSYGPEPFF. CDR3 DNA: TGTGCCAGCAGTTACGGACCCGAACCTTTCTTT.

Remarks on this clone: The sample carries other DNA sequences with the same CDR3. V usage is TRBV19 and J usage is TRBJ2-6; the D is unclear. Trimming took off 3 bases at V and 0 bases at J, with 0 bases between the two ends. Germline V gene sequence: CDR1 LNHDA, CDR2 SQIVND (reference sequence). The CDR3 is 13 amino acids. CDR3 loop: CASSISGANVLTF. The CDR3 nucleotides read TGTGCCAGTAGTATCTCTGGGGCCAACGTCCTGACTTTC.

CDR3 sequence reads: CASRDWAVGTEAFF. CDR3 bases: TGTGCCAGCAGAGATTGGGCGGTCGGCACTGAAGCTTTCTTT. This chain connects TRBV28 to TRBJ1-1; D is unresolved. This CDR3 region has 14 residues. Trimming took off 6 bases at V and 4 bases at J, with 15 bases between the two ends. Per germline, CDR1 MDHEN and CDR2 SYDVKM.

The chain recombines TRBV28 with TRBJ1-5, with unresolved D. Germline V lookup: CDR1 MDHEN, CDR2 SYDVKM. The CDR3 runs 15 residues. V shed 8 bases and J shed 0 bases, with 14 bases lying between them. The CDR3 bases are TGTGCCAGCTATGAAGCAGCTTATAGCAATCAGCCCCAGCATTTT. Its protein is CASYEAAYSNQPQHF. Using reference TRBV28 and TRBJ1-5 for the parts outside the CDR3, the full variable domain is DVKVTQSSRYLVKRTGEKVFLECVQDMDHENMFWYRQDPGLGLRLIYFSYDVKMKEKGDIPEGYSVSREKKERFSLILESASTNQTSMYLCASYEAAYSNQPQHFGDGTRLSIL.

The rearrangement links TRBV19 to TRBJ1-2; weak D call: TRBD1 (5 bases). The V end lost 2 bases, the J end lost 6 bases, and 19 bases lay between the germline ends. CDR3 size: 16 residues. Germline values: CDR1 LNHDA, CDR2 SQIVND (reference sequence). This CDR3 reads CASSISVLAGQNGYTF. As DNA, the CDR3 is TGTGCCAGTAGTATATCCGTGTTGGCAGGGCAGAATGGCTACACCTTC.

This chain connects TRBV7-8 to TRBJ2-1; 8 nucleotides align to TRBD2. V dropped 4 bases and J dropped 6; count of bases not matched to a gene: 8. CDR3 length equals 15 residues. The germline gives CDR1 SGHVS, CDR2 FQNEAQ. CDR3 loop: CASSSPGLDLNEQFF. The CDR3 DNA is TGTGCCAGCAGCTCACCGGGACTAGATCTCAATGAGCAGTTCTTC. Full variable domain (outside the CDR3, taken from reference TRBV7-8 and TRBJ2-1): GAGVSQSPRYKVAKRGQDVALRCDPISGHVSLFWYQQALGQGPEFLTYFQNEAQLDKSGLPSDRFFAERPEGSVSTLKIQRTQQEDSAVYLCASSSPGLDLNEQFFGPGTRLTVL.